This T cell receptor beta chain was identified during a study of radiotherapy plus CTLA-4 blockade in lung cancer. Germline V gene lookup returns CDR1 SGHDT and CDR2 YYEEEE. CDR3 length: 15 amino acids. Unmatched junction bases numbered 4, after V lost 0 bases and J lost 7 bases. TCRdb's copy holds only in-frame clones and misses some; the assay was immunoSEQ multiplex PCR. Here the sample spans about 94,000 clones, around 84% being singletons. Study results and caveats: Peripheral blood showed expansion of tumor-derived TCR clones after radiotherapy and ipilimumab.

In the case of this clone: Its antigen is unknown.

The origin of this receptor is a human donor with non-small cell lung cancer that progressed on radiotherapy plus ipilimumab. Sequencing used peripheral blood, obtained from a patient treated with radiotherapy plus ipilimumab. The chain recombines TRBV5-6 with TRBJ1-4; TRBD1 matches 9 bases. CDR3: CASSLGGQGSEKLFF. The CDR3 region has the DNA TGTGCCAGCAGCTTGGGGGGACAGGGAAGTGAAAAACTGTTTTTT.